Following are 27 T cell receptor beta chains from one sample sequenced in a study. Cells sorted as Tregs were CD4+, CD25+ and CD127-/low. Each CDR3 protein is one row after TCRdb ran MiXCR on the 5' RACE reads. The sample records about 32,000 distinct CDR3 sequences, 25% to 30% being singletons. Sequencing was done on a sample of tumor-infiltrating Tregs sorted from the breast tumor. The receptors here all came from a female donor with breast cancer.

The V gene is TRBV6-5, the J gene TRBJ2-2, with TRBD2 matching 15 bases. The CDR3 length is 18 residues. With V trimmed by 1 base and J by 5 bases, 5 bases remained unmatched. Germline CDR1 reads MNHEY; CDR2 reads SVGAGI. CDR3 residues: CASSYWTSGRAGTGELFF. CDR3 coding DNA: TGTGCCAGCAGTTACTGGACTAGCGGGAGGGCGGGGACCGGGGAGCTGTTTTTT.

This clonotype was counted ten times or more. The chain links TRBV5-1 to TRBJ2-1, with TRBD2 matching 8 bases. Germline V gene lookup returns CDR1 SGHRS and CDR2 YFSETQ. Trimming at V came to 5 bases and at J to 6 bases, leaving 13 bases not matched to a gene. This CDR3 region has 16 residues. Written as DNA, the CDR3 is TGCGCCAGCAGTACCTACAGCGGGGGCACCACCAATGAGCAGTTCTTC. Amino acid sequence: CASSTYSGGTTNEQFF.

This clonotype was detected ten times or more. This chain uses TRBV5-5 with TRBJ2-7; the D is unclear. From germline, CDR1 is SGHKS and CDR2 YYEKEE (reference sequence). CDR3 size: 13 residues. The ends were cut back, 4 bases at V and 4 bases at J, with 12 bases in the middle. The DNA for the CDR3 is TGTGCCAGCAGCCCTTCGAGATTTTACGAGCAGTACTTC. It encodes CASSPSRFYEQYF. Filled out from reference TRBV5-5 and TRBJ2-7, the complete variable domain reads DAGVTQSPTHLIKTRGQQVTLRCSPISGHKSVSWYQQVLGQGPQFIFQYYEKEERGRGNFPDRFSARQFPNYSSELNVNALLLGDSALYLCASSPSRFYEQYFGPGTRLTVT.

This clonotype showed up many times. The rearrangement links TRBV6-1 to TRBJ1-1; D might be TRBD1 (5 bases). CDR1 is MNHNS and CDR2 is SASEGT in the germline V gene. The CDR3 is 13 residues long. Trimming left V 10 bases short and J 0 bases short, with 12 bases between. CDR3 in DNA: TGTGCCACCCCGACAGAAATGAACACTGAAGCTTTCTTT. Its protein is CATPTEMNTEAFF.

By frequency in the sample, this clonotype is medium-sized. The rearrangement joins TRBV6-5 to TRBJ2-1, with D tentatively TRBD1 (5 bases). The V end lost 0 bases, the J end lost 7 bases, and 10 bases lay between the germline ends. Germline V gene lookup returns CDR1 MNHEY and CDR2 SVGAGI. This CDR3 spans 14 amino acids. The CDR3 DNA is TGTGCCAGCAGTTACTCGGGGCTTACTAATGAGCAGTTCTTC. Translated, it gives CASSYSGLTNEQFF.

There are many counts of this clonotype. The chain carries TRBV9 and TRBJ2-7; 7 bases line up with TRBD2. The trim removed 10 bases at V and 2 bases at J, leaving 3 bases unmatched. CDR1 is SGDLS and CDR2 is YYNGEE in the germline V gene. CDR3 length equals 11 residues. CDR3 sequence reads: CAGLAAYEQYF. The DNA for the CDR3 is TGTGCCGGCCTAGCGGCCTACGAGCAGTACTTC. Full variable domain (rest looked up from reference TRBV9 and TRBJ2-7): DSGVTQTPKHLITATGQRVTLRCSPRSGDLSVYWYQQSLDQGLQFLIQYYNGEERAKGNILERFSAQQFPDLHSELNLSSLELGDSALYFCAGLAAYEQYFGPGTRLTVT.

This clonotype was recorded once. V usage is TRBV6-6 and J usage is TRBJ2-1; the match to TRBD2 covers 9 bases. Germline V gene data show CDR1 as MNHNY and CDR2 as SVGAGI (reference sequence). The V and J ends lost 7 bases and 6 bases, in that order; junction bases with no gene match: 7. The CDR3 runs to 14 residues. This CDR3 reads CASNGRAGGNEQFF. CDR3 nucleotides: TGTGCCAGCAACGGGCGAGCGGGAGGCAATGAGCAGTTCTTC.

A remark on this clonotype: The CDR3 end shows no conserved phenylalanine or tryptophan, and so a read error is likely. V and J are TRBV20-1 and TRBJ2-3; possible D gene TRBD2, 6 bases. V was pared by 0 bases and J by 1 base, with 8 bases between. The germline CDR1 and CDR2 sequences are DFQATT and SNEGSKA (reference sequence). The CDR3 has 14 amino acids. For the CDR3, the DNA is TGCAGTGCTAGAGAGGGCGGGGGCACAGATACGCAGTATTCT. The encoded protein is CSAREGGGTDTQYS.

V and J are TRBV7-9 and TRBJ1-4; 7 bases are a match to TRBD1. V dropped 5 bases and J dropped 12; count of bases not matched to a gene: 9. Germline CDR1 and CDR2: SEHNR and FQNEAQ (reference sequence). This CDR3 has 13 amino acids. The chain's CDR3 is CASSQQGPWELFF. CDR3 DNA sequence: TGTGCCAGCAGCCAACAGGGGCCTTGGGAACTGTTTTTT.

As concerns this clonotype: This may be a read error: a much more frequent sequence differs by one nucleotide. The chain joins TRBV20-1 to TRBJ2-7; 9 bases agree with TRBD2. The CDR3 has 15 amino acids. Trimming removed 3 bases from V and 5 bases from J; junction bases left unmatched: 11. In germline, CDR1 is DFQATT, CDR2 SNEGSKA (reference sequence). In nucleotides, the CDR3 is TGCAGTGCTAGTGGGCTAGCGGGACCATCCCACGAGCAGTACTTC. This gives the protein CSASGLAGPSHEQYF.

This clonotype was counted many times. The chain couples TRBV20-1 to TRBJ1-5; a possible D gene is TRBD1 (5 bases). The CDR3 sequence is 15 residues long. V shed 5 bases and J shed 2 bases, with 16 bases lying between them. Germline CDR1 reads DFQATT; CDR2 reads SNEGSKA (reference sequence). This CDR3 reads CSAPRRGMGNQPQHF. In nucleotides, the CDR3 is TGCAGTGCTCCACGGCGGGGGATGGGCAATCAGCCCCAGCATTTT.

The chain carries TRBV6-5 and TRBJ2-5; TRBD2 matches 10 bases. This CDR3 contains 18 residues. The J segment lost 3 bases and the V segment lost 4 bases, leaving 14 bases of the junction unmatched. The germline CDR1 and CDR2 sequences are MNHEY and SVGAGI. As DNA, the CDR3 is TGTGCCAGCAGTTCCTCCTTAGCGGGAGGTGGCGTCAAAGAGACCCAGTACTTC. Amino acids: CASSSSLAGGGVKETQYF.

The rearrangement uses TRBV19 and TRBJ2-5; 7 bases map to TRBD1. CDR1 is LNHDA and CDR2 is SQIVND in the germline V gene (reference sequence). J lost 5 bases, V lost 7 bases, and 7 bases had no gene match. CDR3 size: 13 residues. CDR3 sequence (DNA): TGTGCCAGTAAAAGGGGGCAAAGGGAGACCCAGTACTTC. This sequence encodes CASKRGQRETQYF.

This clonotype has a count of ten or more. The chain employs TRBV12-3 or TRBV12-4 and TRBJ1-5; TRBD1 is a possible D gene (6 bases). V lost 6 bases, J lost 4 bases, and 10 bases lay in between. The CDR3 covers 13 residues. The CDR3 reads CASRQGGNQPQHF. The CDR3 DNA is TGTGCCAGCAGACAGGGAGGAAATCAGCCCCAGCATTTT.

The chain carries TRBV7-9 and TRBJ2-2; a weak D match, TRBD2 (6 bases). Germline CDR1 SEHNR, CDR2 FQNEAQ (reference sequence). V lost 5 bases to trimming and J lost 7 bases, with 17 bases between them. The CDR3 loop spans 15 amino acids. CDR3 region: CASSGEAAGGGELFF. As DNA, the CDR3 is TGTGCCAGCAGCGGGGAGGCTGCCGGTGGCGGGGAGCTGTTTTTT. Looking up the rest from reference TRBV7-9 and TRBJ2-2 gives the full variable domain: DTGVSQNPRHKITKRGQNVTFRCDPISEHNRLYWYRQTLGQGPEFLTYFQNEAQLEKSRLLSDRFSAERPKGSFSTLEIQRTEQGDSAMYLCASSGEAAGGGELFFGEGSRLTVL.

There are many counts of this clonotype. The chain carries TRBV5-1 and TRBJ2-4; unclear D gene. The germline V gene has CDR1 SGHRS and CDR2 YFSETQ. V was trimmed by 4 bases and J by 0 bases, leaving 14 bases between them. CDR3 length: 16 amino acids. CDR3 residues: CASSMRDPKAKNIQYF. CDR3 coding DNA: TGCGCCAGCAGCATGAGAGACCCGAAAGCCAAAAACATTCAGTACTTC.

This clonotype has at least ten counts. The chain recombines TRBV6-1 with TRBJ2-3; D remains unclear. Trimming pared 6 bases from V and 2 bases from J, leaving 6 bases between. Germline assignment: CDR1 MNHNS and CDR2 SASEGT. The CDR3 consists of 12 residues. The CDR3 protein is CASRPPTDTQYF. Here the CDR3 DNA reads TGTGCCAGCAGACCTCCCACAGATACGCAGTATTTT.

This clonotype rates as medium-sized. The chain links TRBV6-5 to TRBJ1-5, with D possibly matching TRBD1 (5 bases). The CDR3 has 13 residues. The germline V gene has CDR1 MNHEY and CDR2 SVGAGI. Trimming pared 4 bases from V and 9 bases from J, leaving 13 bases between. In DNA, the CDR3 is TGTGCCAGCAGTTTAGGTGGGACTGTGCCCCAGCATTTT. Its protein is CASSLGGTVPQHF.

This chain joins TRBV7-9 and TRBJ1-1; no clear D gene. Germline CDR1 SEHNR, CDR2 FQNEAQ (reference sequence). The germline V and J ends were trimmed by 2 bases and 14 bases, with 21 bases remaining between them. The CDR3 sequence is 14 residues long. The CDR3 DNA reads as TGTGCCAGCAGCTTACTCACCTCAGGTGATTACGCCTTCTTT. Its translation: CASSLLTSGDYAFF.

This clonotype was recorded at least ten times. This chain connects TRBV12-5 to TRBJ1-5, with TRBD1 matching over 9 bases. After removal of 3 bases from V and 2 bases from J, the junction contained 17 bases not matched to a gene. Germline assignment: CDR1 LGHNT and CDR2 FRNRAP. CDR3 length: 20 amino acids. CDR3 in amino acids: CASGFISGQGFSIRNQPQHF. The DNA of the CDR3 is TGTGCTAGTGGTTTCATCTCGGGACAGGGATTCTCCATACGCAATCAGCCCCAGCATTTT.

For this clonotype: The final CDR3 position lacks the conserved phenylalanine or tryptophan, pointing to a likely read error. V is TRBV7-3 and J is TRBJ1-1; D gene unclear. V shed 2 bases and J shed 1 base, with 5 bases lying between them. Per the germline V gene, CDR1 is SGHTA and CDR2 is FQGTGA. The CDR3 is made up of 13 amino acids. The CDR3 DNA follows: TGTGCCAGCAGCTTATCCAAGAACACTGAAGCTTTCTCT. This encodes CASSLSKNTEAFS.

This clonotype showed up many times. V usage is TRBV12-3 or TRBV12-4 and J usage is TRBJ1-4; D gene ambiguous. This CDR3 spans 14 amino acids. V shed 8 bases and J shed 7 bases, with 17 bases lying between them. CDR3 residues: CASLPSGRGEKLFF. CDR3 bases: TGTGCCAGCCTCCCGAGTGGAAGAGGTGAAAAACTGTTTTTT.

This clonotype was counted only a few times. V usage is TRBV15 and J usage is TRBJ2-6, with D unclear. The CDR3 sequence is 16 residues long. Trimming pared 3 bases from V and 2 bases from J, leaving 11 bases between. CDR1 LNHNV and CDR2 YYDKDF come from the germline V gene (reference sequence). The CDR3 reads CATSRGVGAGANVLTF. CDR3 nucleotides: TGTGCCACCAGCAGGGGCGTTGGGGCTGGGGCCAACGTCCTGACTTTC.

Concerning this clonotype itself: A much more abundant neighbour one base away suggests this may be a read error. No conserved phenylalanine or tryptophan is present at the end of the CDR3, so a read error is the likely explanation. The V call is TRBV7-2, the J call TRBJ1-2, with a weak D call TRBD1 (5 bases). Trimming removed 5 bases at V and 1 base at J, with 8 bases between. The CDR3 length is 13 residues. Germline assignment: CDR1 SGHTA and CDR2 FQGNSA. For the CDR3, the DNA is TGTGCCAGCAGCCTCCAGGGTAACTATGGCTACACCCTC. It specifies CASSLQGNYGYTL.

A remark on this clonotype: A much larger clone differs by one base, so this may be a read error. This chain uses TRBV7-8 with TRBJ2-1; 10 positions match TRBD2. The CDR3 sequence is 15 residues long. Germline loops: CDR1 SGHVS, CDR2 FQNEAQ. J was trimmed by 4 bases and V by 5 bases; bases with no gene match: 5. The CDR3: CASSATSGIYNEQFF. The CDR3 DNA sequence: TGTGCCAGCAGCGCCACTAGCGGGATTTACAATGAGCAGTTCTTC. The entire variable domain, with the rest obtained from reference TRBV7-8 and TRBJ2-1, is as follows: GAGVSQSPRYKVAKRGQDVALRCDPISGHVSLFWYQQALGQGPEFLTYFQNEAQLDKSGLPSDRFFAERPEGSVSTLKIQRTQQEDSAVYLCASSATSGIYNEQFFGPGTRLTVL.

In the case of this clonotype: One end of the junction fails to match germline, which may point to a read error. The V and J genes are TRBV5-1 and TRBJ2-4; D might be TRBD1 or TRBD2, each matching 5 bases. Germline CDR1 and CDR2: SGHRS and YFSETQ. The CDR3 totals 14 residues. CDR3: CASSSGPGGDIQYF. The CDR3 DNA reads as TGCGCCAGCAGCTCGGGACCCGGAGGAGACATCCAGTACTTC.

This clonotype has ten or more counts. V and J are TRBV27 and TRBJ2-7; D gene unclear. The CDR3 is made up of 15 amino acids. V was cut by 2 bases and J by 1 base, with 12 bases left in between. The germline V gene has CDR1 MNHEY and CDR2 SMNVEV (reference sequence). The CDR3 DNA follows: TGTGCCAGCAGTTTAGAAGGGCCCGCTTCCTACGAGCAGTACTTC. Its translation: CASSLEGPASYEQYF.